This TCR beta chain was documented in a study of cytomegalovirus exposure and HLA in healthy donors. Primers for the PCR totalled 60 Vbeta and 13 Jbeta. As originally analysed: Unique TCR beta chains numbered about 72 million in a later analysis, with roughly 10 million shared. Sequenced by immunoSEQ multiplex PCR; TCRdb stores in-frame clones only, minus some. V and J calls and clone size are copied from that table; D and trimming were computed from the DNA. The repertoire holds roughly 100,000 clones, with roughly 85% as singletons. V gave up 5 bases and J gave up 6 bases; unmatched junction bases: 23. Germline V gives CDR1 KGHSH, CDR2 LQKENI. The CDR3 is 20 amino acids.

The source is a man in his forties in good health and CMV-seronegative. This chain uses TRBV18 with TRBJ1-2; 11 bases align to TRBD1. The sequenced sample consisted of PBMCs. CDR3 in DNA: TGTGCCAGCTCATGGGCCTGGTCCCCGGGAGGGACAGGGGGTGAGAATGGCTACACCTTC. It is translated as CASSWAWSPGGTGGENGYTF.